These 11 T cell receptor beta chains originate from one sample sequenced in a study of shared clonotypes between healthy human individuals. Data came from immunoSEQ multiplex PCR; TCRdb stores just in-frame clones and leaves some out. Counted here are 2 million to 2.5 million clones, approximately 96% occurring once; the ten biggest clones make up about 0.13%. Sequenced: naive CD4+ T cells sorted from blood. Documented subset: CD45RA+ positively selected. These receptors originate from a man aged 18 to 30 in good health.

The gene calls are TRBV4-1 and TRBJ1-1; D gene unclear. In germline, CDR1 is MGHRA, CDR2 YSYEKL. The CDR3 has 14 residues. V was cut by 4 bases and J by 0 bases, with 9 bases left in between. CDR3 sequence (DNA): TGCGCCAGCAGCCGCGAAGCGGTGAACACTGAAGCTTTCTTT. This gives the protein CASSREAVNTEAFF.

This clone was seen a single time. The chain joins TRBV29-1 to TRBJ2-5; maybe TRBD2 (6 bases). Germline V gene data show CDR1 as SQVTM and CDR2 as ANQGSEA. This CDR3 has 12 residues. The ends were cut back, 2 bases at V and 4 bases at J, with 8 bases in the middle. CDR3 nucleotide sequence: TGCAGCGTTGAACCGGGAGTAGAGACCCAGTACTTC. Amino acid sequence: CSVEPGVETQYF.

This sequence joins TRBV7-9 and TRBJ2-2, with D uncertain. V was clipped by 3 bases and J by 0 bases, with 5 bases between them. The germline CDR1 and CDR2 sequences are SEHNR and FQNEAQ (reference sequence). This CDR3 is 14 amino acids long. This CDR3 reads CASSFSPNTGELFF. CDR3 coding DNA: TGTGCCAGCAGCTTTAGTCCGAACACCGGGGAGCTGTTTTTT.

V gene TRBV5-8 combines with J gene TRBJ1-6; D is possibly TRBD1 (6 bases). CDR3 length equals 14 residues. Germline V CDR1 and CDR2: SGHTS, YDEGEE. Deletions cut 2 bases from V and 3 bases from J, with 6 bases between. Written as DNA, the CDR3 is TGTGCCAGCAGCTTACAGGGCTATAATTCACCCCTCCACTTT. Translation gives CASSLQGYNSPLHF. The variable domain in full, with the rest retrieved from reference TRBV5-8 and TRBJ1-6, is EAGVTQSPTHLIKTRGQQATLRCSPISGHTSVYWYQQALGLGLQFLLWYDEGEERNRGNFPPRFSGRQFPNYSSELNVNALELEDSALYLCASSLQGYNSPLHFGNGTRLTVT.

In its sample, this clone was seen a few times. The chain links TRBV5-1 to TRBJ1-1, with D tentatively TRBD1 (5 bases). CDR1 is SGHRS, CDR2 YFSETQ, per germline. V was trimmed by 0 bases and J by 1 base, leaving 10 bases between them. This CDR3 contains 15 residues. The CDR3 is CASSLEGDPNTEAFF. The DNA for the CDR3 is TGCGCCAGCAGCTTGGAAGGGGACCCGAACACTGAAGCTTTCTTT.

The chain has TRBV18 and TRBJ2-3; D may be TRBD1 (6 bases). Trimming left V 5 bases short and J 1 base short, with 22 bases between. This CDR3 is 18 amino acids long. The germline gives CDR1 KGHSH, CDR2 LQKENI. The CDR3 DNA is TGTGCCAGCTCATTCCGGACAGCCCCCTTAATGGGCACAGATACGCAGTATTTT. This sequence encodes CASSFRTAPLMGTDTQYF.

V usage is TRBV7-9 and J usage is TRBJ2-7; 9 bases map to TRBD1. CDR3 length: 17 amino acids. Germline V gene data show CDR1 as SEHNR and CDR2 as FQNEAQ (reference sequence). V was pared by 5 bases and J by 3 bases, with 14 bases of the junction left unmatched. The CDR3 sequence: CASSRDRVLLTVYEQYF. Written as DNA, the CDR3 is TGTGCCAGCAGCCGGGACAGGGTGTTACTCACCGTCTACGAGCAGTACTTC.

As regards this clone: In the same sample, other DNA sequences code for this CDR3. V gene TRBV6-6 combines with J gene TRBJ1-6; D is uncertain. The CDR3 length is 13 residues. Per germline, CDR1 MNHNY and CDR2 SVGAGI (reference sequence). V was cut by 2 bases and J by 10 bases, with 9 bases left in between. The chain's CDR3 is CASSYLGDSPLHF. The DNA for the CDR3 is TGTGCCAGCAGTTACCTCGGTGACTCACCCCTCCACTTT.

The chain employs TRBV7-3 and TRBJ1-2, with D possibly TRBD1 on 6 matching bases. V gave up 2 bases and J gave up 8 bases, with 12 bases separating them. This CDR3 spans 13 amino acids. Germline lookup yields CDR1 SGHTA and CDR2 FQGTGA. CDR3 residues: CASSLLSGEGYTF. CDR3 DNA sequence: TGTGCCAGCAGCTTACTTTCAGGGGAAGGCTACACCTTC.

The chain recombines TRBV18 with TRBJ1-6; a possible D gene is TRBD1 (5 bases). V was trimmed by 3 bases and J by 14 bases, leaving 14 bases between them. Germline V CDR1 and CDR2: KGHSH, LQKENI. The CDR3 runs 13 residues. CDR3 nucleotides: TGTGCCAGCTCACCCGAGTCAGGGTGGTCCCTCCACTTT. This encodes CASSPESGWSLHF.

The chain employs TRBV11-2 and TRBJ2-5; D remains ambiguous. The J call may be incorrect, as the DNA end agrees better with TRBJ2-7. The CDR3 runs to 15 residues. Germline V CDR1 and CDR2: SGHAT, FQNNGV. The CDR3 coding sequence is TGTGCCAGCAGCTTAGTTTCCCAGAGCTCCTACGAGCAGTACTTC. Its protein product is CASSLVSQSSYEQYF.